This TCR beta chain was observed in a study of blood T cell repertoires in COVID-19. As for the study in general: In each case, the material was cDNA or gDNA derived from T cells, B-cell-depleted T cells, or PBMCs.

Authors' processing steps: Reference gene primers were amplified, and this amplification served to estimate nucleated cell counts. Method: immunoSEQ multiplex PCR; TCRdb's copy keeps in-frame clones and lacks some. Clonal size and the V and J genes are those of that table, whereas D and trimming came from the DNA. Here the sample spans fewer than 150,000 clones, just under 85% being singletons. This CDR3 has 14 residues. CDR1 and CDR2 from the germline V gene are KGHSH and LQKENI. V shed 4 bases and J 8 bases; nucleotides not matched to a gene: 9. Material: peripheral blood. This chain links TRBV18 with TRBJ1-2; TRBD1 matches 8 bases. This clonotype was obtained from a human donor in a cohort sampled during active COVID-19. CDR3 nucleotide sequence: TGTGCCAGCTCACGTCGTCAGGGGGCAGAGGGCTACACCTTC. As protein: CASSRRQGAEGYTF.